One sample yielded the 17 T cell receptor beta chains listed below, sequenced in a study of Ad26.COV2.S vaccination and SARS-CoV-2 variants. Only in-frame clones appear in the TCRdb table, and some are missing; sequencing was by immunoSEQ multiplex PCR. The sample holds around 450,000 clones, nearly 90% seen once. Specified treatment: about 20 received Ad26.COV2.S at low or high dose, single or two shots; five or six received placebo; per-sample allocation not given. Sampling was performed 63 days after the first vaccine or placebo injection. The material sequenced was peripheral blood, taken in a trial of Ad26.COV2.S vaccine versus placebo. The receptors were sampled from a person between 18 and 65 years old who received the Ad26.COV2.S COVID-19 vaccine or a placebo.

Only one count was recorded for this clone. The rearrangement uses TRBV15 and TRBJ2-2, with D possibly matching TRBD2 (6 bases). The CDR3 extends over 15 amino acids. Germline V CDR1 and CDR2: LNHNV, YYDKDF (reference sequence). Between the trimmed V and J ends, which lost 5 bases and 11 bases, there was a span of 21 bases. The DNA of the CDR3 is TGTGCCACCAGCCCCAAGGGAGGAGTTCACTTCGAGCTGTTTTTT. It encodes CATSPKGGVHFELFF.

The V call is TRBV5-1, the J call TRBJ2-7; 8 nucleotides agree with TRBD1. The CDR3 contains 14 residues. In germline, CDR1 is SGHRS, CDR2 YFSETQ. Germline trimming cut 4 bases from V and 4 bases from J; bases unmatched to any gene: 7. The CDR3: CASSQRTGMYEQYF. CDR3 bases: TGCGCCAGCAGCCAACGGACAGGGATGTACGAGCAGTACTTC.

The V gene is TRBV27, the J gene TRBJ1-2; no clear D. Looked up from germline, CDR1 is MNHEY and CDR2 is SMNVEV (reference sequence). V dropped 8 bases and J dropped 1 base, with 20 bases sitting between them. The CDR3 consists of 16 residues. CDR3 DNA: TGTGCCAGCGGAGAGCGACCCAATCAATTTAACTATGGCTACACCTTC. Its protein product is CASGERPNQFNYGYTF.

The rearrangement uses TRBV6-2 or TRBV6-3 and TRBJ2-7; D is undetermined. This CDR3 is built from 12 residues. Germline CDR1 reads MNHEY; CDR2 reads SVGEGT. Trimming took off 2 bases at V and 4 bases at J, with 6 bases between the two ends. The CDR3 reads CASSYPEYEQYF. The CDR3 DNA reads TGTGCCAGCAGTTACCCGGAGTACGAGCAGTACTTC.

V is TRBV30 and J is TRBJ2-1, with 10 bases matching TRBD2. Germline V gives CDR1 GTSNPN, CDR2 SVGIG (reference sequence). This CDR3 is 17 amino acids long. V lost 6 bases to trimming and J lost 3 bases; unmatched junction nucleotides: 14. CDR3 residues: CACKFGVTSGFYNEQFF. The DNA for the CDR3 is TGTGCCTGTAAGTTCGGGGTGACTAGCGGGTTCTACAATGAGCAGTTCTTC.

The chain uses TRBV14 and TRBJ2-2; TRBD1 matches 10 bases. With 4 bases clipped from V and 6 bases from J, the junction kept 14 bases outside the gene matches. The germline gives CDR1 SGHDN, CDR2 FVKESK. The CDR3 consists of 18 residues. The CDR3 is CASSRDLRGTGASGELFF. The CDR3 DNA reads TGTGCCAGCAGCCGAGACCTCCGGGGGACAGGGGCGTCCGGGGAGCTGTTTTTT.

J is TRBJ2-2 and V is TRBV7-2, with D perhaps matching TRBD1 (6 bases). Germline V gene data show CDR1 as SGHTA and CDR2 as FQGNSA. V was clipped by 0 bases and J by 3 bases, with 14 bases between them. The CDR3 runs 17 residues. This CDR3 is CASSLAPAGADTGELFF. CDR3 nucleotide sequence: TGTGCCAGCAGCTTAGCGCCGGCAGGGGCGGACACCGGGGAGCTGTTTTTT.

In its sample, this clone was seen a few times. V usage is TRBV2 and J usage is TRBJ1-6, with a possible D match to TRBD1 (6 bases). The CDR3 contains 13 residues. CDR1 SNHLY and CDR2 FYNNEI come from the germline V gene. The germline V and J ends were trimmed by 10 bases and 7 bases, with 14 bases remaining between them. The CDR3 spells CATQGRSNSPLHF. In nucleotides, the CDR3 is TGTGCCACCCAGGGGCGGTCGAATTCACCCCTCCACTTT. The variable domain in full, completed from reference TRBV2 and TRBJ1-6, reads EPEVTQTPSHQVTQMGQEVILRCVPISNHLYFYWYRQILGQKVEFLVSFYNNEISEKSEIFDDQFSVERPDGSNFTLKIRSTKLEDSAMYFCATQGRSNSPLHFGNGTRLTVT.

V gene TRBV4-1 combines with J gene TRBJ2-2, with TRBD1 matching 8 bases. The trim removed 0 bases at V and 0 bases at J, leaving 6 bases unmatched. The CDR3 is made up of 18 amino acids. The germline CDR1 and CDR2 sequences are MGHRA and YSYEKL. CDR3: CASSQEGRGRTNTGELFF. The CDR3 DNA reads TGCGCCAGCAGCCAAGAGGGCAGGGGGCGGACGAACACCGGGGAGCTGTTTTTT.

V is TRBV4-1 and J is TRBJ2-5; 7 bases fit TRBD2. CDR1 MGHRA and CDR2 YSYEKL come from the germline V gene. V lost 1 base, J lost 5 bases, and 7 bases stayed unmatched. CDR3 length: 15 residues. CDR3 region: CASSQALGGWETQYF. The CDR3 DNA reads TGCGCCAGCAGCCAAGCCCTGGGAGGGTGGGAGACCCAGTACTTC.

The chain uses TRBV6-6 and TRBJ1-1, with a tentative D call TRBD1 (5 bases). CDR3 length equals 14 residues. Deletions cut 6 bases from V and 5 bases from J, with 16 bases between. Germline lookup yields CDR1 MNHNY and CDR2 SVGAGI (reference sequence). CDR3 loop: CASRQLGARTEAFF. CDR3 nucleotides: TGTGCCAGCAGACAACTAGGGGCTAGGACTGAAGCTTTCTTT.

V gene TRBV6-6 combines with J gene TRBJ1-5; the D gene is possibly TRBD1 (5 bases). V lost 5 bases to trimming and J lost 3 bases, with 26 bases between them. Germline CDR1 MNHNY, CDR2 SVGAGI (reference sequence). This CDR3 spans 19 amino acids. As DNA, the CDR3 is TGTGCCAGCAGTCGAACGTGGGGCGGCTCCCGGACGGTCAATCAGCCCCAGCATTTT. This translates into CASSRTWGGSRTVNQPQHF.

V usage is TRBV5-1 and J usage is TRBJ2-7; weak D call: TRBD2 (5 bases). Trimming took off 2 bases at V and 1 base at J, with 7 bases between the two ends. The CDR3 loop spans 13 amino acids. CDR1 is SGHRS, CDR2 YFSETQ, per germline. The CDR3 DNA sequence: TGCGCCAGCAGCTTCGGCGGGTCCTACGAGCAGTACTTC. Translating gives CASSFGGSYEQYF.

The chain recombines TRBV7-9 with TRBJ2-2; weak D call: TRBD1 (6 bases). The length of the CDR3 is 19 residues. Germline V lookup: CDR1 SEHNR, CDR2 FQNEAQ (reference sequence). Trimming pared 6 bases from V and 6 bases from J, leaving 29 bases between. CDR3 loop: CASSYLFNRRPGVSGELFF. The CDR3, as DNA: TGTGCCAGCAGTTACCTCTTCAACAGGAGGCCAGGGGTTTCCGGGGAGCTGTTTTTT. Based on the CDR3 plus reference TRBV7-9 and TRBJ2-2, the full variable domain is DTGVSQNPRHKITKRGQNVTFRCDPISEHNRLYWYRQTLGQGPEFLTYFQNEAQLEKSRLLSDRFSAERPKGSFSTLEIQRTEQGDSAMYLCASSYLFNRRPGVSGELFFGEGSRLTVL.

The V call is TRBV5-1, the J call TRBJ2-5, with TRBD1 identical over 7 bases. CDR3 length: 13 amino acids. Germline V lookup: CDR1 SGHRS, CDR2 YFSETQ. The V segment lost 6 bases and the J segment 1 base; nucleotides outside the gene matches: 3. This CDR3 reads CASNRGIQETQYF. For the CDR3, the DNA is TGCGCCAGCAACAGGGGTATCCAAGAGACCCAGTACTTC.

The chain carries TRBV28 and TRBJ1-6; the D is unclear. V dropped 1 base and J dropped 10 bases, with 14 bases sitting between them. The CDR3 extends over 15 amino acids. The V gene's germline CDR1 is MDHEN and CDR2 SYDVKM. CDR3 coding DNA: TGTGCCAGCAGTTTATATGGAATAACGCACTCACCCCTCCACTTT. Its translation is CASSLYGITHSPLHF.

The rearrangement uses TRBV12-3 or TRBV12-4 and TRBJ2-3, with TRBD2 as a possible D gene (5 bases). V was pared by 8 bases and J by 7 bases, with 13 bases between. The CDR3 runs 12 residues. CDR3: CASRSGFYTQYF. The DNA of the CDR3 is TGTGCCAGCCGATCGGGATTTTATACGCAGTATTTT.